Shown below are 30 T cell receptor beta chains from a single sample sequenced in a study of cytomegalovirus exposure and HLA in healthy donors. Amplification used 60 Vbeta primers and 13 Jbeta primers. The table came from immunoSEQ multiplex PCR; TCRdb's copy has only in-frame clones and leaves some out. The table includes 110,000 or so clones, 74% detected once. Sample: PBMCs. These receptor sequences come from a human donor in good health.

The rearrangement joins TRBV4-3 to TRBJ1-2, with 7 nucleotides matching TRBD1. The CDR3 spans 15 residues. Germline-derived CDR1 and CDR2 are LGHNA and YSLEER. After removal of 0 bases from V and 6 bases from J, the junction contained 7 bases not matched to a gene. The CDR3 DNA follows: TGCGCCAGCAGCCAAGACCCCAGGGGGGATGATGGCTACACCTTC. The encoded protein is CASSQDPRGDDGYTF.

In DNA, the CDR3 is TGTGCCAGCAGCGTAGGGACAGGACTAAGGGGGGCCAACGTCCTGACTTTC. Translated, it gives CASSVGTGLRGANVLTF. V and J are TRBV5-8 and TRBJ2-6, with 8 bases that match TRBD1. The CDR3 sequence is 17 residues long. In germline, CDR1 is SGHTS, CDR2 YDEGEE. Trimming cost V 4 bases and J 4 bases; bases outside gene matches: 10. The full variable domain, with the rest looked up from reference TRBV5-8 and TRBJ2-6, is EAGVTQSPTHLIKTRGQQATLRCSPISGHTSVYWYQQALGLGLQFLLWYDEGEERNRGNFPPRFSGRQFPNYSSELNVNALELEDSALYLCASSVGTGLRGANVLTFGAGSRLTVL.

The table lists this clone with a count of one. The rearrangement uses TRBV7-3 and TRBJ2-1, with D tentatively TRBD2 (6 bases). This CDR3 comprises 16 residues. V lost 4 bases to trimming and J lost 0 bases, with 13 bases between them. Germline V lookup: CDR1 SGHTA, CDR2 FQGTGA. The CDR3 loop is CASSSQAGVSYNEQFF. In DNA, the CDR3 is TGTGCCAGCAGCTCACAAGCGGGTGTCTCCTACAATGAGCAGTTCTTC.

This rearrangement joins TRBV4-1 to TRBJ2-7; 12 bases line up with TRBD1. Germline CDR1 and CDR2: MGHRA and YSYEKL. Trimming took 0 bases from V and 7 from J; bases not matched to a gene: 10. The length of the CDR3 is 17 residues. This CDR3 is CASSQESGTGGFGEQYF. The CDR3 DNA is TGCGCCAGCAGCCAAGAGTCCGGGACAGGGGGCTTCGGTGAGCAGTACTTC.

CDR3 residues: CASILAGGRNEQFF. CDR3 nucleotides: TGTGCCAGCATTTTAGCGGGAGGGCGGAATGAGCAGTTCTTC. The chain is built from TRBV6-1 and TRBJ2-1; 11 positions match TRBD2. The germline V gene has CDR1 MNHNS and CDR2 SASEGT. The CDR3 length is 14 residues. The junction had 6 bases not matched to a gene; V was cut back by 7 bases and J by 7 bases.

The chain uses TRBV16 and TRBJ2-3; D is uncertain. CDR1 and CDR2 from the germline V gene are KGHSY and FQNENV. Trimming took 2 bases from V and 3 from J, leaving 3 bases between them. The length of the CDR3 is 12 residues. The CDR3 reads CASSQTTDTQYF. CDR3 nucleotide sequence: TGTGCCAGCAGCCAAACTACAGATACGCAGTATTTT.

The CDR3 is CASRTSGNYEQYF. The CDR3, as DNA: TGTGCCAGCAGAACTAGCGGGAACTACGAGCAGTACTTC. The chain combines TRBV28 with TRBJ2-7; 10 nucleotides agree with TRBD2. Germline loops: CDR1 MDHEN, CDR2 SYDVKM. This CDR3 comprises 13 residues. With 6 bases clipped from V and 3 bases from J, the junction kept 2 bases outside the gene matches.

The rearrangement uses TRBV5-4 and TRBJ1-1, with a possible D match to TRBD1 (6 bases). CDR3 length equals 12 residues. Germline-derived CDR1 and CDR2 are SGHNT and YYREEE (reference sequence). The V gene lost 6 bases and the J gene lost 1 base, with 7 bases spanning the gap. Here the CDR3 DNA reads TGTGCCAGCATCAGGGGGAACACTGAAGCTTTCTTT. Protein product: CASIRGNTEAFF. The whole variable domain, remainder taken from reference TRBV5-4 and TRBJ1-1, is ETGVTQSPTHLIKTRGQQVTLRCSSQSGHNTVSWYQQALGQGPQFIFQYYREEENGRGNFPPRFSGLQFPNYSSELNVNALELDDSALYLCASIRGNTEAFFGQGTRLTVV.

This clone turned up a few times. In DNA form, the CDR3 reads TGTGCCAGTAGTATCCCCAGGGCTGCAGATACGCAGTATTTT. Encoded protein: CASSIPRAADTQYF. The chain has TRBV19 and TRBJ2-3; perhaps TRBD1 as D (5 bases). The CDR3 runs to 14 residues. The V end lost 3 bases, the J end lost 4 bases, and 11 bases lay between the germline ends. CDR1 is LNHDA and CDR2 is SQIVND in the germline V gene (reference sequence).

The J gene is TRBJ2-1, the V gene TRBV5-1; TRBD1 agrees at 8 bases. From germline, CDR1 is SGHRS and CDR2 YFSETQ. V was clipped by 0 bases and J by 8 bases; unmatched bases: 7. This CDR3 has 15 residues. The chain's CDR3 is CASSLEAGGRYEQFF. The CDR3 nucleotides are TGCGCCAGCAGCTTGGAGGCAGGGGGCAGGTATGAGCAGTTCTTC.

This clone was detected a few times. The chain joins TRBV5-4 to TRBJ1-1, with 10 nucleotides matching TRBD1. The CDR3 contains 14 residues. The germline V gene has CDR1 SGHNT and CDR2 YYREEE (reference sequence). With 4 bases clipped from V and 1 base from J, the junction kept 1 base outside the gene matches. The CDR3 DNA is TGTGCCAGCAGCGACAGGGGGCGGAACACTGAAGCTTTCTTT. This gives the protein CASSDRGRNTEAFF.

This clone was recorded only once. The chain employs TRBV19 and TRBJ2-5; 10 nucleotides line up with TRBD1. Germline CDR1 LNHDA, CDR2 SQIVND (reference sequence). J lost 3 bases, V lost 6 bases, and 7 bases had no gene match. This CDR3 comprises 15 residues. CDR3 nucleotides: TGTGCCAGTAGCCACTCGGACAGGGGGGAAGAGACCCAGTACTTC. Residues: CASSHSDRGEETQYF. Using reference TRBV19 and TRBJ2-5 for the parts outside the CDR3, the full variable domain is DGGITQSPKYLFRKEGQNVTLSCEQNLNHDAMYWYRQDPGQGLRLIYYSQIVNDFQKGDIAEGYSVSREKKESFPLTVTSAQKNPTAFYLCASSHSDRGEETQYFGPGTRLLVL.

The rearrangement links TRBV28 to TRBJ1-1, with 7 nucleotides matching TRBD1. V dropped 1 base and J dropped 1; count of bases not matched to a gene: 3. Germline V gene sequence: CDR1 MDHEN, CDR2 SYDVKM. The CDR3 is 15 amino acids. CDR3 sequence reads: CASSLLTGPNTEAFF. The CDR3 nucleotides read TGTGCCAGCAGTTTATTGACAGGGCCGAACACTGAAGCTTTCTTT.

The genes are TRBV9 and TRBJ2-1; 7 bases map to TRBD2. The length of the CDR3 is 13 residues. With V trimmed by 0 bases and J by 7 bases, 1 base remained unmatched. Germline V gene sequence: CDR1 SGDLS, CDR2 YYNGEE. This CDR3 reads CASSVEGGNEQFF. The CDR3, as DNA: TGTGCCAGCAGCGTAGAGGGAGGGAATGAGCAGTTCTTC. The variable domain in full, with the rest retrieved from reference TRBV9 and TRBJ2-1, is DSGVTQTPKHLITATGQRVTLRCSPRSGDLSVYWYQQSLDQGLQFLIQYYNGEERAKGNILERFSAQQFPDLHSELNLSSLELGDSALYFCASSVEGGNEQFFGPGTRLTVL.

The chain recombines TRBV28 with TRBJ2-5, with 7 bases matching TRBD2. The CDR3 covers 19 residues. V shed 7 bases and J 1 base; nucleotides not matched to a gene: 21. The germline V gene encodes CDR1 MDHEN and CDR2 SYDVKM. The DNA for the CDR3 is TGTGCCAGCACTAAAAGCTGGGCAGGGTCGTTAGCGGGCCAAGAGACCCAGTACTTC. Amino acids: CASTKSWAGSLAGQETQYF.

This chain links TRBV2 with TRBJ1-2; TRBD1 agrees at 8 bases. Germline CDR1 reads SNHLY; CDR2 reads FYNNEI. The J segment lost 8 bases and the V segment lost 8 bases, leaving 10 bases of the junction unmatched. The CDR3 covers 13 residues. The CDR3 nucleotides read TGTGCCAGCCTCTCCGGACAGGGTTCCGGCTACACCTTC. It encodes CASLSGQGSGYTF.

The chain joins TRBV28 to TRBJ2-7, with 12 bases matching TRBD1. CDR1 is MDHEN, CDR2 SYDVKM, per germline. V dropped 4 bases and J dropped 6; count of bases not matched to a gene: 7. The CDR3 loop spans 15 amino acids. This CDR3 reads CASSSSGTGGPEQYF. As DNA, the CDR3 is TGTGCCAGCAGTTCCTCCGGGACAGGGGGCCCCGAGCAGTACTTC.

The chain joins TRBV18 to TRBJ1-1, with 7 bases identical to TRBD1. The CDR3 extends over 17 amino acids. CDR1 is KGHSH, CDR2 LQKENI, per germline. Trimming cost V 5 bases and J 2 bases; bases outside gene matches: 14. CDR3 sequence: CASSSKGGATFNTEAFF. The CDR3 DNA reads TGTGCCAGCTCATCGAAAGGGGGCGCGACTTTTAACACTGAAGCTTTCTTT.

The chain recombines TRBV5-1 with TRBJ2-1, with a possible D match to TRBD2 (5 bases). The germline CDR1 and CDR2 sequences are SGHRS and YFSETQ. This CDR3 comprises 16 residues. The V gene lost 0 bases and the J gene lost 3 bases, with 13 bases spanning the gap. The CDR3 DNA follows: TGCGCCAGCAGCTTGGTGTCGGGGAGCGGCTACAATGAGCAGTTCTTC. It specifies CASSLVSGSGYNEQFF.

The chain links TRBV6-1 to TRBJ1-6; TRBD1 matches 8 bases. The V and J ends lost 7 bases and 10 bases, in that order; junction bases with no gene match: 15. Germline CDR1 and CDR2: MNHNS and SASEGT. This CDR3 region has 16 residues. The CDR3 nucleotides read TGTGCCAGCAATGAGGGACAGGTAGATCTAGGATCACCCCTCCACTTT. Its translation: CASNEGQVDLGSPLHF.

The chain employs TRBV30 and TRBJ1-5, with 7 bases aligning to TRBD1. Losses at the gene ends were 5 bases for V and 2 bases for J; bases not matched to a gene: 12. There are 16 residues in the CDR3. Germline V CDR1 and CDR2: GTSNPN, SVGIG (reference sequence). As DNA, the CDR3 is TGTGCCTGGTCCCAGGGGGAAGGAATTGGCAATCAGCCCCAGCATTTT. This sequence encodes CAWSQGEGIGNQPQHF.

The V gene is TRBV5-1, the J gene TRBJ2-1; the match to TRBD2 covers 7 bases. The germline gives CDR1 SGHRS, CDR2 YFSETQ. Trimming removed 2 bases from V and 0 bases from J; junction bases left unmatched: 14. The CDR3 runs 19 residues. The CDR3 reads CASSLEASGVSFSYNEQFF. In nucleotides, the CDR3 is TGCGCCAGCAGCTTAGAGGCTAGCGGAGTAAGTTTCTCCTACAATGAGCAGTTCTTC.

The CDR3 spells CASSLLGETQYF. The CDR3 DNA sequence: TGCGCCAGCAGCTTACTAGGGGAGACCCAGTACTTC. The chain couples TRBV5-1 to TRBJ2-5; tentatively, D is TRBD2 (5 bases). V was clipped by 2 bases and J by 5 bases, with 7 bases between them. CDR1 and CDR2 from the germline V gene are SGHRS and YFSETQ. CDR3 size: 12 residues.

This chain joins TRBV14 and TRBJ2-1; D is possibly TRBD1 (5 bases). With 0 bases removed from V and 4 bases from J, the gap between germline ends came to 7 bases. The CDR3 covers 14 residues. CDR1 is SGHDN and CDR2 is FVKESK in the germline V gene. The CDR3: CASSQEGVYNEQFF. The CDR3 coding sequence is TGTGCCAGCAGCCAAGAAGGGGTTTACAATGAGCAGTTCTTC.

This clone turned up a few times. The genes are TRBV6-5 and TRBJ1-6; a possible D gene is TRBD1 (6 bases). The CDR3 covers 14 residues. V shed 0 bases and J shed 10 bases, with 10 bases lying between them. The germline V gene has CDR1 MNHEY and CDR2 SVGAGI. DNA of the CDR3: TGTGCCAGCAGTTACTCGAAAGGACAGTCACCCCTCCACTTT. Translating it yields CASSYSKGQSPLHF.

This clone was counted only a few times. The chain couples TRBV7-2 to TRBJ2-7; 10 bases align to TRBD1. CDR1 and CDR2 (germline): SGHTA, FQGNSA. The V gene end was trimmed by 5 bases and the J gene end by 2 bases; junction bases not matched to a gene: 6. The CDR3 consists of 15 residues. In nucleotides, the CDR3 is TGTGCCAGCAGCCCCGGGACAGGGGTAACCTACGAGCAGTACTTC. Translated: CASSPGTGVTYEQYF.

This chain joins TRBV19 and TRBJ1-1; 7 bases are a match to TRBD1. The CDR3 consists of 14 residues. The germline V gene has CDR1 LNHDA and CDR2 SQIVND (reference sequence). The V segment lost 5 bases and the J segment 8 bases; nucleotides outside the gene matches: 11. CDR3 coding DNA: TGTGCCAGTAGTGGGGAGACAGGGAACGCCGAAGCTTTCTTT. Its translation: CASSGETGNAEAFF.

This clone came up once. The chain combines TRBV30 with TRBJ1-1; D gene unclear. The CDR3 totals 15 residues. Deletions cut 2 bases from V and 1 base from J, with 14 bases between. Germline lookup yields CDR1 GTSNPN and CDR2 SVGIG (reference sequence). CDR3 nucleotide sequence: TGTGCCTGGAGTTTTTGGGATGGGAGGAACACTGAAGCTTTCTTT. Protein product: CAWSFWDGRNTEAFF.

The gene calls are TRBV2 and TRBJ2-5, with TRBD2 matching 9 bases. CDR1 SNHLY and CDR2 FYNNEI come from the germline V gene. The CDR3 runs to 15 residues. V lost 6 bases and J lost 1; bases outside the gene matches: 6. The CDR3 nucleotides read TGTGCCAGCAGGGGCGGGGGGGCCCCCCAAGAGACCCAGTACTTC. Translating it yields CASRGGGAPQETQYF.

The genes are TRBV5-1 and TRBJ1-6; the D gene is possibly TRBD1 (5 bases). Germline V CDR1 and CDR2: SGHRS, YFSETQ. The V and J ends lost 0 bases and 10 bases respectively, with 14 bases between them. CDR3 size: 15 residues. The CDR3 region is CASSLAATRESPLHF. The CDR3, as DNA: TGCGCCAGCAGCTTGGCCGCAACCAGGGAATCACCCCTCCACTTT.